The rows below give T cell receptor beta chains drawn from one sample of a study of T cells in Graves' hyperthyroidism and ophthalmopathy. One entry per CDR3 protein, called by TCRdb with MiXCR from the multiplex PCR reads. Of fewer than 300,000 distinct CDR3 sequences listed, around 15% are singletons. The sequencing input was blood. These receptors were obtained from a woman aged 45-60 years with Graves' hyperthyroidism that later progressed to Graves' ophthalmopathy. Each CDR3 is given with its conserved first and last residue. Fields, in order: V gene, J gene, CDR3 protein.

TRBV7-9	TRBJ2-7	CASSLVLAGGYEQYF
TRBV20-1	TRBJ1-1	CSARMDVGRAFF
TRBV7-3	TRBJ1-2	CASSLTGGLGYTF
TRBV2	TRBJ2-5	CASTPLAPYGETQYF
TRBV28	TRBJ1-5	CASSHRPQGANQPQHF
TRBV2	TRBJ2-3	CASSENYEDPTQYF
TRBV25-1	TRBJ2-6	CASSESRGTGANVLTF
TRBV7-9	TRBJ2-5	CASSPGQRQETQYF
TRBV27	TRBJ2-7	CASSLTGGTANEQYF
TRBV27	TRBJ1-2	CASRPNSATRDGYTF
TRBV9	TRBJ2-3	CASSVAPPAADTQYF
TRBV5-1	TRBJ1-1	CASTVGGGTEAFF
TRBV20-1	TRBJ1-1	CSARRGRQEAFF
TRBV6-6	TRBJ2-1	CASSYGQAYNEQFF
TRBV12-3/TRBV12-4	TRBJ1-2	CASSLKTPSYGYTF
TRBV28	TRBJ2-7	CASSPVGYEQYF
TRBV3-1	TRBJ1-1	CASRGDTEAFF
TRBV11-2	TRBJ2-5	CASQGRRQETQYF
TRBV28	TRBJ2-7	CASTRRDRGFYEQYF
TRBV7-6	TRBJ2-7	CASTSGSNTYEQYF
TRBV12-3/TRBV12-4	TRBJ1-2	CASSSQPTGNANYGYTF
TRBV5-1	TRBJ2-4	CASSPISSGSLAKNIQYF
TRBV5-6	TRBJ2-1	CASRLPGRSYNEQFF
TRBV27	TRBJ2-1	CASSLSTVDNEQFF
TRBV5-1	TRBJ1-6	CASSLGAGLTYNSPLHF
TRBV20-1	TRBJ2-7	CSASGAGAEQYF
TRBV5-1	TRBJ2-7	CASSIGWRPPYEQYF
TRBV2	TRBJ2-3	CASSEGTNGAQYF
TRBV2	TRBJ1-4	CASSDRRTNEKLFF
TRBV18	TRBJ2-1	CASSPGLADYNEQFF
TRBV2	TRBJ2-3	CASSPPDRGQTDTQYF
TRBV28	TRBJ1-5	CASSFTLGGNQPQHF
TRBV7-3	TRBJ2-6	CASSSGLSGANVLTF
TRBV20-1	TRBJ1-1	CSARTAQNTEAFF
TRBV19	TRBJ2-3	CASSEVSTDTQYF
TRBV19	TRBJ2-1	CASKATSSYNEQFF
TRBV19	TRBJ1-5	CTSSGERQGVTDQPHHF
TRBV5-1	TRBJ2-3	CASSLNGGDSTDTQYF
TRBV2	TRBJ1-5	CASSMMQGQPQHF
TRBV10-3	TRBJ2-6	CAISALPGQGSSGANVLTF
TRBV15	TRBJ2-2	CATSRDTGGGNTGELFF
TRBV19	TRBJ2-1	CAISFRGPGTSGSNEQFF
TRBV28	TRBJ1-1	CASSSTLAGTFF
TRBV11-2	TRBJ2-7	CATSASTGTRLSYEQYF
TRBV6-1	TRBJ2-5	CASRRTVQETQYF
TRBV2	TRBJ2-7	CASSPRMQYEQYF
TRBV7-2	TRBJ2-7	CASSWISGRSSYEQYF
TRBV20-1	TRBJ2-7	CSARDRGHEQYF
TRBV28	TRBJ2-7	CATLPPGPNLYEQYF
TRBV6-1	TRBJ1-2	CASKTGGGYGYTF
TRBV2	TRBJ2-2	CASSLTGTSTGELFF
TRBV2	TRBJ1-2	CASGPRGYGYTF